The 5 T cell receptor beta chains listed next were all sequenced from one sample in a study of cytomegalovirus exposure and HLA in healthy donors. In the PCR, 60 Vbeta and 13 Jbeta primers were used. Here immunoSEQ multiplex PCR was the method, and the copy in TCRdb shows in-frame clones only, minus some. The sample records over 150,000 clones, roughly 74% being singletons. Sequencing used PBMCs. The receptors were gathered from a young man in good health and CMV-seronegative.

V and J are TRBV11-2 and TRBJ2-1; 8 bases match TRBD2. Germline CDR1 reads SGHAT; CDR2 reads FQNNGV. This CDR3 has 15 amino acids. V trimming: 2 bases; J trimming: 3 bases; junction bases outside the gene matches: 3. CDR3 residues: CASSLRSGDYNEQFF. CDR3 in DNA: TGTGCCAGCAGCTTACGTAGCGGGGACTACAATGAGCAGTTCTTC.

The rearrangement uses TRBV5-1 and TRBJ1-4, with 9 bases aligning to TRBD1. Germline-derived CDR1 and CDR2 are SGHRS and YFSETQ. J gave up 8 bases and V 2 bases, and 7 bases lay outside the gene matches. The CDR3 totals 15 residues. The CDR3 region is CASSFEQGAREKLFF. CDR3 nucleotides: TGCGCCAGCAGCTTCGAACAGGGGGCGAGGGAAAAACTGTTTTTT. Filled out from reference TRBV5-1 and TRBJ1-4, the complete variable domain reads KAGVTQTPRYLIKTRGQQVTLSCSPISGHRSVSWYQQTPGQGLQFLFEYFSETQRNKGNFPGRFSGRQFSNSRSEMNVSTLELGDSALYLCASSFEQGAREKLFFGSGTQLSVL.

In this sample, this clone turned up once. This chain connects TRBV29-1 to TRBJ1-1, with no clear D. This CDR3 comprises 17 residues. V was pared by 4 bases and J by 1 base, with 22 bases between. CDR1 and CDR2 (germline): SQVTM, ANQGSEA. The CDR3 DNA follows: TGCAGCGTTGCGAAGTTCGAGTCGCTGCGGCAGAACACTGAAGCTTTCTTT. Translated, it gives CSVAKFESLRQNTEAFF.

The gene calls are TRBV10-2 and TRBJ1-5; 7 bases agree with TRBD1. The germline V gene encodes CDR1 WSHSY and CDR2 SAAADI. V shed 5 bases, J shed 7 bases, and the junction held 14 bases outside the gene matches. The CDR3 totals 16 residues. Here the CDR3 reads CASSLQGMGGGQPQHF. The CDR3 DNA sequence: TGCGCCAGCAGTCTACAGGGGATGGGTGGGGGGCAGCCCCAGCATTTT.

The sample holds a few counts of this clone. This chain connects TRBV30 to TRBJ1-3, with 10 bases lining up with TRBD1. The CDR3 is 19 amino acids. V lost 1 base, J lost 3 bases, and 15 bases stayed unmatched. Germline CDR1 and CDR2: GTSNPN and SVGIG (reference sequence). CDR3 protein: CAWSGATGRQGALGNTIYF. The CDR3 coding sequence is TGTGCCTGGAGTGGGGCTACTGGGAGACAGGGGGCACTTGGAAACACCATATATTTT.